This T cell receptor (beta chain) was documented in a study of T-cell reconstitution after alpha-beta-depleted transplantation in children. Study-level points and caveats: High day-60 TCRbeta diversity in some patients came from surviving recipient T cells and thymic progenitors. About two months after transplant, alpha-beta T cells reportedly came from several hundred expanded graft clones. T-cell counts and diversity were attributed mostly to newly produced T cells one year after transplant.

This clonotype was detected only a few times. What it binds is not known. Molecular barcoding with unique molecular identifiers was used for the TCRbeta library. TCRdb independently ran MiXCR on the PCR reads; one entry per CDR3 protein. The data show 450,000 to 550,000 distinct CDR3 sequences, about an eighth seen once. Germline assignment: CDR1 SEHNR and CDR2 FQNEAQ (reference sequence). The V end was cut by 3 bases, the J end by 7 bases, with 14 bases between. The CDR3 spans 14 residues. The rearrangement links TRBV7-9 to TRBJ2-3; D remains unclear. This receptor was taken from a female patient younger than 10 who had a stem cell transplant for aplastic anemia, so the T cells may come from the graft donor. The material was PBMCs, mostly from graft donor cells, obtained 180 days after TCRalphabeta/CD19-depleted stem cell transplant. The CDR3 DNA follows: TGTGCCAGCAGCTTCGGCTACCCCCTCCATACGCAGTATTTT. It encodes CASSFGYPLHTQYF.